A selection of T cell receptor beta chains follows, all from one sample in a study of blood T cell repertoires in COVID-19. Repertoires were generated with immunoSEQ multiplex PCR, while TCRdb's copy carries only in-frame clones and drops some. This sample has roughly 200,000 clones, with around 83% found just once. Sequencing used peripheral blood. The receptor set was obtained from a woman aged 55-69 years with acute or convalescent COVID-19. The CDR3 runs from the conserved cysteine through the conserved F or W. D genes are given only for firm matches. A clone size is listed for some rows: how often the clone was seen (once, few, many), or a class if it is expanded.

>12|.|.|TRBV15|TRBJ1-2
TGTGCCACCAGCAGAGATCTGTATGGCTACACCTTC
CATSRDLYGYTF
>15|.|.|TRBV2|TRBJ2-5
TGTGCCAGCAGACTCGACAGAGCCTCACAGGAGACCCAGTACTTC
CASRLDRASQETQYF
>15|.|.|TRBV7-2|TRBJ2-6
TGTGCCAGCAGCTTAAGTCAGGGTAGGGCCAACGTCCTGACTTTC
CASSLSQGRANVLTF
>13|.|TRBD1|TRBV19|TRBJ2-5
TGTGCCAGTAGTGGGGACAGGCAGGAGACCCAGTACTTC
CASSGDRQETQYF
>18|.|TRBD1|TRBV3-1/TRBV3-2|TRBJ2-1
TGTGCCAGCAGCCAAGTCTCCGGGACAGGGGTGGCCTACAATGAGCAGTTCTTC
CASSQVSGTGVAYNEQFF
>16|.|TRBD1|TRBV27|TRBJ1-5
TGTGCCAGCAGTGGTACCGGACAGGGGGGGCATCAGCCCCAGCATTTT
CASSGTGQGGHQPQHF
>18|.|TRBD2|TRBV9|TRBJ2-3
TGTGCCAGCAGCGGCGGGAGCGGGAGGGCCGTAAGCACAGATACGCAGTATTTT
CASSGGSGRAVSTDTQYF
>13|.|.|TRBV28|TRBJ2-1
TGTGCCAGCAGATCTCATTCAACTAATGAGCAGTTCTTC
CASRSHSTNEQFF
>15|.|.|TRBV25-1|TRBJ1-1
TGTGCCAGCAGTGAAGGGCCAAGACTGAACACTGAAGCTTTCTTT
CASSEGPRLNTEAFF
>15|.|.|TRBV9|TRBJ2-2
TGTGCCAGCAGCCCTGGGGGGACAGCAACCGGGGAGCTGTTTTTT
CASSPGGTATGELFF
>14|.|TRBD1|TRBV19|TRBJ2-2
TGTGCCAGTTCTCGGACAGGGGTGAGCGGGGAGCTGTTTTTT
CASSRTGVSGELFF
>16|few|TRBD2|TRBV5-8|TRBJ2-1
TGTGCCAGCAGCTTAGGAGGACTAGCGGGAGTCAATGAGCAGTTCTTC
CASSLGGLAGVNEQFF
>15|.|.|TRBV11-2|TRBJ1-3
TGTGCCAGCAGCCAACAGGGTTTCTCTGGAAACACCATATATTTT
CASSQQGFSGNTIYF
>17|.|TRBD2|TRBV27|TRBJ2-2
TGTGCCAGCAGCCCAGCCAAGGGACTAGTGAACACCGGGGAGCTGTTTTTT
CASSPAKGLVNTGELFF
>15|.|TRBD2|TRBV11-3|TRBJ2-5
TGTGCCAGCAGCTTAGCGGGAGGGCCACGAGAGACCCAGTACTTC
CASSLAGGPRETQYF
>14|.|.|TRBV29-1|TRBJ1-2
TGCAGCGTTCAGGGGATTATGGGGTATGGGGGCTACACCTTC
CSVQGIMGYGGYTF
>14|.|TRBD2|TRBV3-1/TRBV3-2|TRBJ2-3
TGTGCCAGCCGTTCCGGGACTACCGAGGGTACGCAGTATTTT
CASRSGTTEGTQYF
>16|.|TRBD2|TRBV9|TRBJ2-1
TGTGCCAGCAGCTACGGTCTAGCGGGAGGGAGGAATGAGCAGTTCTTC
CASSYGLAGGRNEQFF
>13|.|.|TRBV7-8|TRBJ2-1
TGTGCCAGCAGTCTAGCAGCCTACAATGAGCAGTTCTTC
CASSLAAYNEQFF
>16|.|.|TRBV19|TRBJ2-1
TGTGCCAGTAGTATTACTAGCATCCCACACTTTAATGAGCAGTTCTTC
CASSITSIPHFNEQFF